The 7 T cell receptor beta chains listed next were all sequenced from one sample in a study of T cell repertoires in cytomegalovirus infection. TCRdb processed the reads anew with MiXCR; each CDR3 protein has one entry. The data contain about 830,000 distinct CDR3 sequences, 30% to 35% of them seen just once; the ten biggest clones take up around 12%. No antigen has been identified for these receptors. Sequencing was performed on cultured CD8+ T cells from PBMCs, taken from culture after CMV antigen stimulation. The source is a human donor in good health (CMV status not recorded). Some clones in this sample may be carry-over from other donors' samples.

This clonotype has at least ten counts. V and J are TRBV12-3 or TRBV12-4 and TRBJ1-2, with unresolved D. V lost 5 bases and J lost 8, with 21 bases in between. The CDR3 runs to 15 residues. CDR3 residues: CASSLEFPQPQGYTF. DNA for the CDR3: TGTGCCAGCAGTCTCGAATTCCCCCAACCTCAAGGCTACACCTTC.

V usage is TRBV2 and J usage is TRBJ1-1; D is unresolved. The length of the CDR3 is 15 residues. Germline-derived CDR1 and CDR2 are SNHLY and FYNNEI. Trimming removed 2 bases from V and 1 base from J, with 11 bases in between. CDR3 protein: CASSEIVRGNTEAFF. CDR3 sequence (DNA): TGTGCCAGCAGTGAAATAGTTCGTGGGAACACTGAAGCTTTCTTT.

The chain combines TRBV12-5 with TRBJ2-7; the D is unclear. With 2 bases removed from V and 5 bases from J, the gap between germline ends came to 10 bases. The CDR3 runs to 13 residues. Germline V CDR1 and CDR2: LGHNT, FRNRAP. CDR3: CASGLKEWHEQYF. The CDR3 nucleotides are TGTGCTAGTGGTTTGAAGGAGTGGCACGAGCAGTACTTC.

This clonotype was detected a few times. The chain carries TRBV7-6 and TRBJ2-1; TRBD2 matches at 13 bases. Germline V gene lookup returns CDR1 SGHVS and CDR2 FNYEAQ. The trim removed 7 bases at V and 6 bases at J, leaving 6 bases unmatched. The length of the CDR3 is 15 residues. CDR3 region: CASITRTSGGNEQFF. The CDR3 bases are TGTGCCAGCATAACCCGGACTAGCGGGGGCAATGAGCAGTTCTTC.

This clonotype turned up a few times. J is TRBJ2-5 and V is TRBV10-3; 7 bases agree with TRBD2. V shed 3 bases and J 5 bases; nucleotides not matched to a gene: 12. The CDR3 spans 16 residues. Germline CDR1 and CDR2: ENHRY and SYGVKD. CDR3 in DNA: TGTGCCATCAGTGACACAGAAGGAACTAGCGCGGAGACCCAGTACTTC. Residues: CAISDTEGTSAETQYF.

This clonotype came up once. The CDR3, as DNA: TGTGCCATCAAACCCACTCACAGGGGTGGTTCACTTCATCCGAATGATTTCTTT. This translates into CAIKPTHRGGSLHPNDFF. The chain carries TRBV10-3 and TRBJ1-1, with 7 bases matching TRBD1. The CDR3 is 18 residues long. Germline trimming cut 7 bases from V and 13 bases from J; bases unmatched to any gene: 30. Germline CDR1 ENHRY, CDR2 SYGVKD.

This chain connects TRBV6-5 to TRBJ2-7; TRBD1 is a possible D gene (5 bases). The CDR3 length is 14 residues. V lost 0 bases, J lost 6 bases, and 12 bases lay in between. The germline gives CDR1 MNHEY, CDR2 SVGAGI. The CDR3 DNA reads as TGTGCCAGCAGTTACTCGGCAGGGTCAGGCGAGCAGTACTTC. It translates to CASSYSAGSGEQYF.